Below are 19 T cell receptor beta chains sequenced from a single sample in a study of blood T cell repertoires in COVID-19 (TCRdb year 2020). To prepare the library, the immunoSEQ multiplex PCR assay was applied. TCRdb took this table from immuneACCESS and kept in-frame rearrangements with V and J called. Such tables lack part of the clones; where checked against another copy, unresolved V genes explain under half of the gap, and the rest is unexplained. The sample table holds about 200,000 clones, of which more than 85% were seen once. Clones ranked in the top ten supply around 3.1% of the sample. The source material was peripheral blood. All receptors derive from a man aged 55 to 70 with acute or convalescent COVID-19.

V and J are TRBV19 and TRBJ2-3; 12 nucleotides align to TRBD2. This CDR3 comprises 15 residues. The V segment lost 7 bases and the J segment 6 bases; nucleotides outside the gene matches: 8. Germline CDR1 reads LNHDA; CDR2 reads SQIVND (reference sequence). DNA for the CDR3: TGTGCCAGTAATGCGCTAGCGGGGGGGGACGATACGCAGTATTTT. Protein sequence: CASNALAGGDDTQYF. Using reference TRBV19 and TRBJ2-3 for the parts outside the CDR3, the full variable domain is DGGITQSPKYLFRKEGQNVTLSCEQNLNHDAMYWYRQDPGQGLRLIYYSQIVNDFQKGDIAEGYSVSREKKESFPLTVTSAQKNPTAFYLCASNALAGGDDTQYFGPGTRLTVL.

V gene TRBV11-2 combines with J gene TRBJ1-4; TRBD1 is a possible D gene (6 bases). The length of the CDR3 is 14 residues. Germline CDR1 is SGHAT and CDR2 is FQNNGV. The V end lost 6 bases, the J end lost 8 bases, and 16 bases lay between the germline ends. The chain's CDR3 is CASRQDRWNEKLFF. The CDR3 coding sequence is TGTGCCAGCAGACAAGACAGGTGGAACGAAAAACTGTTTTTT.

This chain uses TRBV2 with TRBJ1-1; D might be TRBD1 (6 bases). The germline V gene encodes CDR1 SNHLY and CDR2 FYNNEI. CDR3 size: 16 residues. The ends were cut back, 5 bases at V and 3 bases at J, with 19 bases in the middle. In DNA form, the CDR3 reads TGTGCCAGCAGTCACAAAACGTCCCCAGGGGACACTGAAGCTTTCTTT. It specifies CASSHKTSPGDTEAFF.

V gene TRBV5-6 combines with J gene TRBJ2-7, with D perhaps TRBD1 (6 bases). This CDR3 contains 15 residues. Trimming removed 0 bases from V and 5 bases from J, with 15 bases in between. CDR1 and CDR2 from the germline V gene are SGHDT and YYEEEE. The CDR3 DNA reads TGTGCCAGCAGCTTGGCCCTTGGGGGCCCCCACGAGCAGTACTTC. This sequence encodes CASSLALGGPHEQYF.

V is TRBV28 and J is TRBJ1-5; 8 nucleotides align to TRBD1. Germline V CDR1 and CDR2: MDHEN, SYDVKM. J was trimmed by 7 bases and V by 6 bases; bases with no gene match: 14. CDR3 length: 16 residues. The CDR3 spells CASRPTDREGWQPQHF. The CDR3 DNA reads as TGTGCCAGCAGGCCCACGGACAGGGAGGGATGGCAGCCCCAGCATTTT.

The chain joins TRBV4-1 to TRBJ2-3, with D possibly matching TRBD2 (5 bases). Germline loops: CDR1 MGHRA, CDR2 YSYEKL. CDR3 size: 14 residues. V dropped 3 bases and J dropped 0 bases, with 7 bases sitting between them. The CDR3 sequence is CASSQDWSTDTQYF. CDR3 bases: TGCGCCAGCAGCCAGGACTGGAGCACAGATACGCAGTATTTT.

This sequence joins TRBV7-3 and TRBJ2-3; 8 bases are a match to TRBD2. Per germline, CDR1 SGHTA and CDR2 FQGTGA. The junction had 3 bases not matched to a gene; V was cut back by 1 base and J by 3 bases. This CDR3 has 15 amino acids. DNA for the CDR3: TGTGCCAGCAGCTTAAGACGGGGGGGTACAGATACGCAGTATTTT. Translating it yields CASSLRRGGTDTQYF. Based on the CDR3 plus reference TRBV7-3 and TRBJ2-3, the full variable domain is GAGVSQTPSNKVTEKGKYVELRCDPISGHTALYWYRQSLGQGPEFLIYFQGTGAADDSGLPNDRFFAVRPEGSVSTLKIQRTERGDSAVYLCASSLRRGGTDTQYFGPGTRLTVL.

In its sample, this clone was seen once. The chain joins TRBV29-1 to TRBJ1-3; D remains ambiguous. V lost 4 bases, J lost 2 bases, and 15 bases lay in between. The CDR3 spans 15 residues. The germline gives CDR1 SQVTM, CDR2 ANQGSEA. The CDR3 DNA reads TGCAGCGTTGTTAGCAGTCGGCTTACTGGAAACACCATATATTTT. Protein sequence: CSVVSSRLTGNTIYF.

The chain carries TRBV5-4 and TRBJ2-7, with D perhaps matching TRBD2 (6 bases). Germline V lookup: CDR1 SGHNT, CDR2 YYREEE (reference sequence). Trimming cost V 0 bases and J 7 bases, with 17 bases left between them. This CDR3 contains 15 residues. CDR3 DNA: TGTGCCAGCAGCTTGGATTCGCGGGGAGTGGGGGAGCAGTACTTC. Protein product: CASSLDSRGVGEQYF.

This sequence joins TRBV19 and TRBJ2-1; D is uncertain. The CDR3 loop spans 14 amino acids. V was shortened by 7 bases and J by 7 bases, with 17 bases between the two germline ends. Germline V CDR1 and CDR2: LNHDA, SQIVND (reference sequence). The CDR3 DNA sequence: TGTGCCAGTACCACCGGCCAACAGTTGAATGAGCAGTTCTTC. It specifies CASTTGQQLNEQFF.

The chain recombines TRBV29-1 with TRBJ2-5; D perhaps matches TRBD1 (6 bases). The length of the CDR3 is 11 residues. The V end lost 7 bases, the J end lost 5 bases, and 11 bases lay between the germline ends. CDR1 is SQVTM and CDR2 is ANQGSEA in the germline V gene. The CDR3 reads CSGTRGETQYF. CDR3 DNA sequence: TGCAGCGGAACCAGGGGCGAGACCCAGTACTTC.

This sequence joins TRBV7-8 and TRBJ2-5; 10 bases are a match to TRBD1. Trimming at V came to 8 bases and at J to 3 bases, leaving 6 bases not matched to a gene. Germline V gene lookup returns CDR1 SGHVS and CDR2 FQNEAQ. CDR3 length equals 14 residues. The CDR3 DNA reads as TGTGCCAGCTTTTTTGGGACAGGGGAAGAGACCCAGTACTTC. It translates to CASFFGTGEETQYF.

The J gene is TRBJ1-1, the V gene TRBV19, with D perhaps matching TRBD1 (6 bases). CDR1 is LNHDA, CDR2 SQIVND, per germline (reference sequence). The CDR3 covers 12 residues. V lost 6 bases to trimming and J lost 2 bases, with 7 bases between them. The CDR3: CASRGANTEAFF. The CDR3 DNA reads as TGTGCCAGTAGGGGGGCAAACACTGAAGCTTTCTTT.

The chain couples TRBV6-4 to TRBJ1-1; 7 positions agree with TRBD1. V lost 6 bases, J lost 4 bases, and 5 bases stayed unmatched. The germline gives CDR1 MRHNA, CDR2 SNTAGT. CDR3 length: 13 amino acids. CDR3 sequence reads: CASSVAGGTEAFF. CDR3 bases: TGTGCCAGCAGCGTCGCAGGGGGCACTGAAGCTTTCTTT.

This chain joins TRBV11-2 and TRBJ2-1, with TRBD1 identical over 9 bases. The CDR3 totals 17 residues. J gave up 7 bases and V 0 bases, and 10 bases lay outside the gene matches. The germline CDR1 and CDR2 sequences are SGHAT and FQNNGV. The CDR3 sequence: CASSLEVVGTGRNEQFF. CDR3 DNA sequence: TGTGCCAGCAGCTTAGAGGTCGTGGGGACAGGGAGGAATGAGCAGTTCTTC.

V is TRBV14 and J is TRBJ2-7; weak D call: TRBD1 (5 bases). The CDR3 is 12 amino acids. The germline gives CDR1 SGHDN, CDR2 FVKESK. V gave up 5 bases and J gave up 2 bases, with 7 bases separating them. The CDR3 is CASSYRPYEQYF. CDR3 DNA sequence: TGTGCCAGCAGCTACAGGCCCTACGAGCAGTACTTC. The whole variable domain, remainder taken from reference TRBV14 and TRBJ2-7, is EAGVTQFPSHSVIEKGQTVTLRCDPISGHDNLYWYRRVMGKEIKFLLHFVKESKQDESGMPNNRFLAERTGGTYSTLKVQPAELEDSGVYFCASSYRPYEQYFGPGTRLTVT.

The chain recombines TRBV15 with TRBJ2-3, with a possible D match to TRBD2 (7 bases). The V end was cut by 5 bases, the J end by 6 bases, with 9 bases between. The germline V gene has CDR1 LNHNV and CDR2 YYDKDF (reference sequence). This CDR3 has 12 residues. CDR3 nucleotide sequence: TGTGCCACCAGCGGGGGGGCCGATACGCAGTATTTT. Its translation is CATSGGADTQYF.

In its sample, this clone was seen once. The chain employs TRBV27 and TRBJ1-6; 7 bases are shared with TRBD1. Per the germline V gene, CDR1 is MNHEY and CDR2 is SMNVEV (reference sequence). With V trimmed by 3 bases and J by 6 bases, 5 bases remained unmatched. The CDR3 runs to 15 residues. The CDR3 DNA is TGTGCCAGCAGTTTGAGACAGGGCCTTAATTCACCCCTCCACTTT. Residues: CASSLRQGLNSPLHF.

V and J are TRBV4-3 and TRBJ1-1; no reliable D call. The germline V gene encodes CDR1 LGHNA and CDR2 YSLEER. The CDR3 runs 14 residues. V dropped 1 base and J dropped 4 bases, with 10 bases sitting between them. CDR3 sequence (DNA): TGCGCCAGCAGCCAAGTGGTCAGGCTCACTGAAGCTTTCTTT. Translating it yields CASSQVVRLTEAFF.